This T cell receptor beta chain was identified during a study of blood T cell repertoires in COVID-19. Study-level information: T cells, B-cell-depleted T cells, or PBMCs supplied cDNA or gDNA.

J was trimmed by 5 bases and V by 1 base; bases with no gene match: 7. From germline, CDR1 is SGHTA and CDR2 FQGNSA. This CDR3 spans 15 amino acids. In the study's own analysis: Nucleated cell counts were estimated from reference gene primer amplification. Profiled with immunoSEQ multiplex PCR; TCRdb holds only in-frame clones, not every one. V and J calls and clone size are copied from that table; D and trimming were computed from the DNA. The sample lists about 230,000 clones, approximately 88% occurring once. Enrollees, roughly 18 to 95 years old, lived in 24 US areas. Cohort placement rested on clinical history that participants reported themselves.

Sequencing was carried out using PBMCs or T cells enriched from blood (not recorded which). V gene TRBV7-2 combines with J gene TRBJ1-2; 7 positions match TRBD1. The TCR sequence derives from a woman aged 35 to 49 with acute COVID-19. The CDR3 region has the DNA TGTGCCAGCAGCTTAGTAGCGGACAGGTTTTATGGCTACACCTTC. Translation: CASSLVADRFYGYTF.